The entry below describes one T cell receptor beta chain. Trimming took 8 bases from V and 5 from J; bases not matched to a gene: 12. The length of the CDR3 is 18 residues. Looked up from germline, CDR1 is WSHSY and CDR2 is SAAADI. This specimen belongs to a study of blood T cell repertoires in COVID-19. In the study overall: PBMCs, B-cell-depleted T cells, or T cells provided the cDNA or gDNA that made up the material.

Assay: immunoSEQ multiplex PCR; the TCRdb copy retains only in-frame clones and omits some. The table has 150,000 to 200,000 clones, over 70% seen once. Residents of about two dozen US areas, aged about 18 to 95 years, made up the participants. The receptor comes from an older woman who had recovered from COVID-19. The chain combines TRBV10-2 with TRBJ2-2; 15 bases map to TRBD2. Sequencing used PBMCs or T cells enriched from blood (not recorded which). The CDR3 is CASGNPGLAGGGTGELFF. The CDR3 nucleotides read TGCGCCAGCGGAAACCCGGGACTAGCGGGAGGAGGGACCGGGGAGCTGTTTTTT.